This record looks at one TCR beta chain sequence and its context. Its antigen is currently unknown. One end of the junction varies from germline; a read error may be responsible. TCR beta CDR3 regions were amplified from RNA transcripts. Using the HTBI primer set, a first-round RT-PCR was run on the TCR CDR3. From the multiplex PCR reads, TCRdb called clonotypes with MiXCR, one entry per CDR3 protein. The sample records approximately 640,000 distinct CDR3 sequences, around 15% being singletons. The sample originates from a study of T cells in Graves' hyperthyroidism and ophthalmopathy. Study conclusions and caveats: Most clonotypes that expanded in the thyroid above 0.001 also showed up in blood.

The hyperthyroidism was newly diagnosed and had lasted under 2 months; the patients were aged 18 to 65. Fresh peripheral blood, 10 ml, yielded the PBMCs. The CDR3 runs to 16 residues. Germline V gives CDR1 SGHRS, CDR2 YFSETQ. Sequenced input: blood. This chain connects TRBV5-1 to TRBJ2-6, with 9 bases aligning to TRBD1. The receptor was isolated from a woman aged 30 to 39 with Graves' hyperthyroidism. CDR3 sequence: CANTGTGKSGANVPTF. The CDR3 coding sequence is TGCGCCAACACCGGGACAGGGAAATCTGGGGCCAACGTCCCGACTTTC. Looking up the rest from reference TRBV5-1 and TRBJ2-6 gives the full variable domain: KAGVTQTPRYLIKTRGQQVTLSCSPISGHRSVSWYQQTPGQGLQFLFEYFSETQRNKGNFPGRFSGRQFSNSRSEMNVSTLELGDSALYLCANTGTGKSGANVPTFGAGSRLTVL.